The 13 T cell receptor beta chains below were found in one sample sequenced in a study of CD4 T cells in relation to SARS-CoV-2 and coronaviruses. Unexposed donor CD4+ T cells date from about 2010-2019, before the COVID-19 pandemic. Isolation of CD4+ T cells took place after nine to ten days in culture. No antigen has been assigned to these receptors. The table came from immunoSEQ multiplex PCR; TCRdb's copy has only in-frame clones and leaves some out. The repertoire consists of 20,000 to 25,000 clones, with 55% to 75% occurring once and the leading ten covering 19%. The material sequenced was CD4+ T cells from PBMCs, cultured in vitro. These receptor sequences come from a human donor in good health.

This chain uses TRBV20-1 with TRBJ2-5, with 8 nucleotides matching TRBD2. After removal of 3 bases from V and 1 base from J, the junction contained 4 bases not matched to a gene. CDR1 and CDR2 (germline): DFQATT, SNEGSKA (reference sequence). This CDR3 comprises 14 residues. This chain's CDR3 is CSASSSGGQETQYF. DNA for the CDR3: TGCAGTGCTAGTTCCAGCGGGGGCCAAGAGACCCAGTACTTC.

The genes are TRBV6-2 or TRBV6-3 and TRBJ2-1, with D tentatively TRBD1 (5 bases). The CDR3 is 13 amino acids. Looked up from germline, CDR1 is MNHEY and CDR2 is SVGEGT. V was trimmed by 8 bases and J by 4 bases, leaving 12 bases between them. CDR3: CASCPGRYNEQFF. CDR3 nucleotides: TGTGCCAGCTGCCCAGGGCGATACAATGAGCAGTTCTTC.

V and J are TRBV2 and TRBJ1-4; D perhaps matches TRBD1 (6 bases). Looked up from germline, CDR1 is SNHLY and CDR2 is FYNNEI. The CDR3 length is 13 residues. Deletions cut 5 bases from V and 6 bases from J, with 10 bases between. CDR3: CASSSDRYEKLFF. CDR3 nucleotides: TGTGCCAGCAGTTCGGACAGATATGAAAAACTGTTTTTT.

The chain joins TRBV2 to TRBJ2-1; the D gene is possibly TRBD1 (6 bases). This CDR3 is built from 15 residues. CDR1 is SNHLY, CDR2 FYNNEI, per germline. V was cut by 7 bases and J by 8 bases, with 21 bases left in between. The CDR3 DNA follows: TGTGCCAGCAATCAAGGTCTCTTACCAGGGGATGAGCAGTTCTTC. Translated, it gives CASNQGLLPGDEQFF.

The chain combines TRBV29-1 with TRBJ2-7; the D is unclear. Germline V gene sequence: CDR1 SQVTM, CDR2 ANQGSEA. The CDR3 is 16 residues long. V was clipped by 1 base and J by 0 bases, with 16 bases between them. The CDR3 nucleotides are TGCAGCGTTGAAGCCAAAACCATCCTCCGCTCCTACGAGCAGTACTTC. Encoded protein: CSVEAKTILRSYEQYF.

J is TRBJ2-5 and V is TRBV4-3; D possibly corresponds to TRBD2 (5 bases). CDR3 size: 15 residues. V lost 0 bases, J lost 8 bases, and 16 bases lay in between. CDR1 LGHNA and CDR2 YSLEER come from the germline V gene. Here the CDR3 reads CASSQEFGQRVTQYF. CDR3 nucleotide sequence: TGCGCCAGCAGCCAAGAGTTCGGGCAGAGGGTAACCCAGTACTTC.

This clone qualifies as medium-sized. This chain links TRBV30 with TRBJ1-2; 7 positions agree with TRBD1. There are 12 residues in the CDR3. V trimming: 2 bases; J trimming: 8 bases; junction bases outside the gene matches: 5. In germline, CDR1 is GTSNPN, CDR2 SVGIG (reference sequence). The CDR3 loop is CAWSKGGRGYTF. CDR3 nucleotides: TGTGCCTGGAGTAAAGGGGGCAGAGGCTACACCTTC.

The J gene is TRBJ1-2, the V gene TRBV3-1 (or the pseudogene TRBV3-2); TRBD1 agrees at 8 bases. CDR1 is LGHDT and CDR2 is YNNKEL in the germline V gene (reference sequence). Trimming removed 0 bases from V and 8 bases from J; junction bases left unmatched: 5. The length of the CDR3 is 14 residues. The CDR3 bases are TGTGCCAGCAGCCAAGAAGACAGGGGTGGCGGCTACACCTTC. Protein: CASSQEDRGGGYTF.

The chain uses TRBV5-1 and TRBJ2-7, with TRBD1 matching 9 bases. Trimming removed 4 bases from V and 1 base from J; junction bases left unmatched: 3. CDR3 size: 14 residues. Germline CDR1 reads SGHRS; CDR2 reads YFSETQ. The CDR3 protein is CASSRGQGSYEQYF. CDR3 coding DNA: TGCGCCAGCAGCAGGGGACAGGGTTCCTACGAGCAGTACTTC.

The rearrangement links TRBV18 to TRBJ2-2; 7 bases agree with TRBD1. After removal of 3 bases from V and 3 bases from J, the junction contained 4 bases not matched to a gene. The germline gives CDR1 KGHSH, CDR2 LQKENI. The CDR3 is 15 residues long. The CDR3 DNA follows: TGTGCCAGCTCACCCCGACAGGGCCACACCGGGGAGCTGTTTTTT. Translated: CASSPRQGHTGELFF.

The CDR3 DNA is TGTGCCAGCAGCTTCAGCGGGAGTAGGACAGATACGCAGTATTTT. This encodes CASSFSGSRTDTQYF. The chain joins TRBV11-3 to TRBJ2-3; TRBD2 agrees at 8 bases. V dropped 3 bases and J dropped 3; count of bases not matched to a gene: 5. CDR1 and CDR2 from the germline V gene are SGHNT and YENEEA. This CDR3 spans 15 amino acids.

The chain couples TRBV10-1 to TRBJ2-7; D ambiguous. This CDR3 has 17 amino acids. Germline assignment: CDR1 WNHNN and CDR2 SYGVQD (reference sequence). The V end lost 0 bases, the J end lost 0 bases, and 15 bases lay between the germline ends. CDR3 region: CASSESIPQAVSYEQYF. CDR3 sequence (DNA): TGCGCCAGCAGTGAGTCAATCCCCCAGGCGGTCTCCTACGAGCAGTACTTC.

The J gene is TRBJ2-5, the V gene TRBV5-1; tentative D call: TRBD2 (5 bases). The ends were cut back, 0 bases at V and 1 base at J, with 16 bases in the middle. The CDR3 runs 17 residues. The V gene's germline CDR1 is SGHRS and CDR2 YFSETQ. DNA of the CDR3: TGCGCCAGCAGCTTGGGCCCTCTCGGGATGGTCCAAGAGACCCAGTACTTC. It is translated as CASSLGPLGMVQETQYF.